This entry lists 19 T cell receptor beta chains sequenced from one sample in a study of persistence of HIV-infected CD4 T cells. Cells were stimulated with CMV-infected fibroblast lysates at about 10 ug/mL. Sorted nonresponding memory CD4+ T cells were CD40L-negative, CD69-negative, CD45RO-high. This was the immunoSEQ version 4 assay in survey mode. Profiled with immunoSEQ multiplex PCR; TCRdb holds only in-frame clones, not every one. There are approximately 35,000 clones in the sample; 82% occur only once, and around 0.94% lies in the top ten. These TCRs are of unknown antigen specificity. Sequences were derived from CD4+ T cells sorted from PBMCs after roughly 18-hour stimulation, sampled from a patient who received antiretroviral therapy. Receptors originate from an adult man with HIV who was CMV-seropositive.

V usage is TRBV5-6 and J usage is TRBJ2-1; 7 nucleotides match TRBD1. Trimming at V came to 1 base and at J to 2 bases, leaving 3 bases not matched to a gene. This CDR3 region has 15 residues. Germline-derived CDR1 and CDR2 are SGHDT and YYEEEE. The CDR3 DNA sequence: TGTGCCAGCAGCTTGTTTGGGACAGCCTACAATGAGCAGTTCTTC. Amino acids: CASSLFGTAYNEQFF.

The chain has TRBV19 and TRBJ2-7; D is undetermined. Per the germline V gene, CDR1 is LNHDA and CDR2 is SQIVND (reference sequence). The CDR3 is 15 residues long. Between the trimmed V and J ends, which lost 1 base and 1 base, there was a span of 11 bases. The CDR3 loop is CASSIAPEGSYEQYF. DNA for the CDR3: TGTGCCAGTAGTATAGCCCCAGAAGGTTCCTACGAGCAGTACTTC.

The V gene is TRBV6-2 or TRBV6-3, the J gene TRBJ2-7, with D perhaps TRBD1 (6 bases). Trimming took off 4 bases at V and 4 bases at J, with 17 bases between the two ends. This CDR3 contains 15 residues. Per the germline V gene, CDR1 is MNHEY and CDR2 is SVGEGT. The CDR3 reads CASSSAGALYYEQYF. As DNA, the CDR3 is TGTGCCAGCAGTTCGGCAGGGGCGCTTTATTACGAGCAGTACTTC.

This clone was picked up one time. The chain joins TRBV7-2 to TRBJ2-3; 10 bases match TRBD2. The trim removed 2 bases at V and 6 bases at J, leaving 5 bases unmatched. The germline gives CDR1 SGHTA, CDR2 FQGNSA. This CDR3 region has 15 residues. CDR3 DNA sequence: TGTGCCAGCAGCTTAAGCGGGGGGGCCTGGGATACGCAGTATTTT. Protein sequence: CASSLSGGAWDTQYF.

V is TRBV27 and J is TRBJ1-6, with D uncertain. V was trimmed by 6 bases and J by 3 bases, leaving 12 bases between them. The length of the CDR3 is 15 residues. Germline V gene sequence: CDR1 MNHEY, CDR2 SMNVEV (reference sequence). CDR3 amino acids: CASRITANYNSPLHF. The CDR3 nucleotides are TGTGCCAGCAGGATCACAGCAAACTATAATTCACCCCTCCACTTT.

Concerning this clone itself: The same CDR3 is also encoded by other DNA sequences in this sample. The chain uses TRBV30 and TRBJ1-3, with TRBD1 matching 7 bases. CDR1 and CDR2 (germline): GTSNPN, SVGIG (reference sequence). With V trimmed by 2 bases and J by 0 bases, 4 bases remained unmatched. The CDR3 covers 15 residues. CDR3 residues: CAWSRDSGSGNTIYF. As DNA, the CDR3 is TGTGCCTGGAGTCGGGACAGCGGCTCTGGAAACACCATATATTTT.

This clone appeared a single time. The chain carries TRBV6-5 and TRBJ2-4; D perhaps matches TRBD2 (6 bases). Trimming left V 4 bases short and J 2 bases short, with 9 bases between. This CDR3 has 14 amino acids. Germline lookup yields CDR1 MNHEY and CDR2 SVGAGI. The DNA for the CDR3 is TGTGCCAGCAGTTCGGGGGTTACCAAAAACATTCAGTACTTC. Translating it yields CASSSGVTKNIQYF.

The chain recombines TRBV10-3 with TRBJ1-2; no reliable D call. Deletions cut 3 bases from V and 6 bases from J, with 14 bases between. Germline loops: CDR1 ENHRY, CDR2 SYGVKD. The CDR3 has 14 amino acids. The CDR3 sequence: CAISDRTGDHGYTF. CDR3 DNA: TGTGCCATCAGTGATCGGACGGGCGACCATGGCTACACCTTC.

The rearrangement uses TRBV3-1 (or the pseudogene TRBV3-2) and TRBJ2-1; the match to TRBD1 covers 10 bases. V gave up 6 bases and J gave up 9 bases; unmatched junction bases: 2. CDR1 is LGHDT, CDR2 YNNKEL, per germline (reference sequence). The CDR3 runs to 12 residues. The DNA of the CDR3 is TGTGCCAGCAGTCGGACAGGGGGTGAGCAGTTCTTC. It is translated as CASSRTGGEQFF.

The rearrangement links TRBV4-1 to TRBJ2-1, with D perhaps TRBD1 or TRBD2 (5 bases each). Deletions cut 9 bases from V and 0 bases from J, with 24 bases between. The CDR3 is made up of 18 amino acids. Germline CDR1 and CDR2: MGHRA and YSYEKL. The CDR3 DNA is TGCGCCAGTCTCGATACTTTAAGGGGACGTAGCTCCTACAATGAGCAGTTCTTC. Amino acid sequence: CASLDTLRGRSSYNEQFF.

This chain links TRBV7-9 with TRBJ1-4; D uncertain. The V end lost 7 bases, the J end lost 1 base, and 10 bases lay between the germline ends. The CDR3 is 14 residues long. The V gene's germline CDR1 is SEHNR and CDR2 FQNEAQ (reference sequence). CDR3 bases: TGTGCCAGCAATCGGATTGGAACTAATGAAAAACTGTTTTTT. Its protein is CASNRIGTNEKLFF. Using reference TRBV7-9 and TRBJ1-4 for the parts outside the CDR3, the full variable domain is DTGVSQNPRHKITKRGQNVTFRCDPISEHNRLYWYRQTLGQGPEFLTYFQNEAQLEKSRLLSDRFSAERPKGSFSTLEIQRTEQGDSAMYLCASNRIGTNEKLFFGSGTQLSVL.

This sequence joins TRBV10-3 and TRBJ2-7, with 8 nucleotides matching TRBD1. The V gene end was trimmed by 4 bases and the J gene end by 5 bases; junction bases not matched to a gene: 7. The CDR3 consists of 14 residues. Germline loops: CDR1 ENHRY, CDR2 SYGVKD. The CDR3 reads CAISGQGARNEQYF. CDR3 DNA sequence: TGTGCCATCAGTGGCCAGGGGGCGCGGAACGAGCAGTACTTC.

The CDR3 nucleotides read TGTGCCAGCACCCCGGACGGTATCTACGAGCAGTACTTC. Protein sequence: CASTPDGIYEQYF. This chain links TRBV6-6 with TRBJ2-7; D call uncertain. This CDR3 contains 13 residues. The germline V and J ends were trimmed by 7 bases and 3 bases, with 13 bases remaining between them. Germline CDR1 reads MNHNY; CDR2 reads SVGAGI (reference sequence).

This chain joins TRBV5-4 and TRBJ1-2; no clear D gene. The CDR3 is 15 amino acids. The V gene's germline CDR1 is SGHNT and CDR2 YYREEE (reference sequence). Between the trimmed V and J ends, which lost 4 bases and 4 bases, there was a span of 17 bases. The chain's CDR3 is CASSRAGLSFYGYTF. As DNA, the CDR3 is TGTGCCAGCAGCCGGGCAGGCCTCTCGTTCTATGGCTACACCTTC.

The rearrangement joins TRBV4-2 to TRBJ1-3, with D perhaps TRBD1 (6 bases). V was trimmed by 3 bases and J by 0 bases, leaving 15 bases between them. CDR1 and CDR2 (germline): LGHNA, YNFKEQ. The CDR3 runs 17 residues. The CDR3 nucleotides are TGTGCCAGCAGCCACCCTGACAGGTCCAGCTCTGGAAACACCATATATTTT. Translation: CASSHPDRSSSGNTIYF.

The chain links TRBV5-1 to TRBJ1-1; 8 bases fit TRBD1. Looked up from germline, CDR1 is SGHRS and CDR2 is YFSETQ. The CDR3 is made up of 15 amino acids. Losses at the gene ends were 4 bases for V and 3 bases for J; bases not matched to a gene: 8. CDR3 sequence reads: CASSGKGGQDTEAFF. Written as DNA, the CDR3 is TGCGCCAGCAGCGGGAAGGGGGGACAGGACACTGAAGCTTTCTTT.

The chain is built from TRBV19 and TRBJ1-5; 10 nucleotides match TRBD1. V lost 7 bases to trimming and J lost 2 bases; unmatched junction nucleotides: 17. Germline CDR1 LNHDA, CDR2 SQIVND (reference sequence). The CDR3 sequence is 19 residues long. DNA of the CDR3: TGTGCCAGTACTCGTGGGGACAGGGGATCTCCTTATCGCAATCAGCCCCAGCATTTT. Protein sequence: CASTRGDRGSPYRNQPQHF.

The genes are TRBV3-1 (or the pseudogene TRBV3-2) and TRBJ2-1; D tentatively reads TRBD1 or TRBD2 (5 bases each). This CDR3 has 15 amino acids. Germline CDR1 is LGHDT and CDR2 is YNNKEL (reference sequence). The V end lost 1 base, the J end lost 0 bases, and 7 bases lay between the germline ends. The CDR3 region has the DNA TGTGCCAGCAGCCAAGGGGGGAGCTCCTACAATGAGCAGTTCTTC. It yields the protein CASSQGGSSYNEQFF.

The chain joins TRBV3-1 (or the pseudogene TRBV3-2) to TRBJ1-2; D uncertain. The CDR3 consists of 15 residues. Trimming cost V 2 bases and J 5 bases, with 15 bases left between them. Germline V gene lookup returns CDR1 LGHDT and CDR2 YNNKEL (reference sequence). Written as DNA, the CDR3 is TGTGCCAGCAGCCAATCGCCCGAACCGGTTTATGGCTACACCTTC. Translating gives CASSQSPEPVYGYTF.